These 29 T cell receptor beta chains originate from one sample sequenced in a study of control samples from healthy donors and cancer patients. Using immunoSEQ multiplex PCR, the repertoire was profiled, and TCRdb retains in-frame clones only, with some absent. Counted here are 70,000 or so clones, 75% to 90% occurring once; the ten biggest clones make up about 3%. Sequences were obtained from PBMCs. The receptor set was obtained from a woman aged 45-59 years with lung cancer.

This clone was counted a single time. The rearrangement links TRBV7-2 to TRBJ1-5; D perhaps matches TRBD1 (6 bases). Germline V gives CDR1 SGHTA, CDR2 FQGNSA. Trimming left V 5 bases short and J 4 bases short, with 18 bases between. This CDR3 has 16 amino acids. CDR3 sequence (DNA): TGTGCCAGCAGCCCTTCGGGGGGGGCTAAGAATCAGCCCCAGCATTTT. This gives the protein CASSPSGGAKNQPQHF.

The CDR3 DNA reads as TGTGCCTGGAGAGTGGGCGTTTCAGGGAGAAAGGGAAACACCATATATTTT. As protein: CAWRVGVSGRKGNTIYF. The chain has TRBV30 and TRBJ1-3, with D possibly TRBD1 on 5 matching bases. V was trimmed by 3 bases and J by 4 bases, leaving 22 bases between them. The CDR3 totals 17 residues. Per germline, CDR1 GTSNPN and CDR2 SVGIG (reference sequence).

The CDR3 coding sequence is TGTGCCAGCTCCCCTACGGAGGAGACCCAGTACTTC. Translated: CASSPTEETQYF. The rearrangement links TRBV18 to TRBJ2-5; D remains ambiguous. CDR1 is KGHSH and CDR2 is LQKENI in the germline V gene. The V and J ends lost 6 bases and 5 bases respectively, with 10 bases between them. This CDR3 is 12 amino acids long.

In this sample, this clone turned up once. The chain recombines TRBV29-1 with TRBJ2-5; unclear D gene. In germline, CDR1 is SQVTM, CDR2 ANQGSEA. The V gene lost 6 bases and the J gene lost 2 bases, with 7 bases spanning the gap. The CDR3 is made up of 11 amino acids. Here the CDR3 reads CSVVSQETQYF. In DNA form, the CDR3 reads TGCAGCGTGGTCAGTCAAGAGACCCAGTACTTC.

CDR3 protein: CSVEDPARGYTF. In nucleotides, the CDR3 is TGCAGCGTTGAAGACCCGGCCCGAGGCTACACCTTC. The chain combines TRBV29-1 with TRBJ1-2; D is ambiguous. Trimming left V 0 bases short and J 8 bases short, with 10 bases between. This CDR3 has 12 residues. CDR1 is SQVTM and CDR2 is ANQGSEA in the germline V gene.

The chain carries TRBV5-1 and TRBJ1-5, with 8 bases identical to TRBD1. Germline V gene lookup returns CDR1 SGHRS and CDR2 YFSETQ. The CDR3 totals 18 residues. The trim removed 4 bases at V and 0 bases at J, leaving 12 bases unmatched. CDR3 amino acids: CASSPEPTGAYSNQPQHF. The CDR3 nucleotides are TGCGCCAGCAGCCCAGAACCGACAGGGGCTTATAGCAATCAGCCCCAGCATTTT.

This chain joins TRBV5-6 and TRBJ2-2; D uncertain. This CDR3 comprises 13 residues. Germline-derived CDR1 and CDR2 are SGHDT and YYEEEE. Trimming removed 2 bases at V and 5 bases at J, with 7 bases between. CDR3 nucleotide sequence: TGTGCCAGCAGCTTCCAGTGGACCGGGGAGCTGTTTTTT. Translation gives CASSFQWTGELFF.

The gene calls are TRBV30 and TRBJ2-5; TRBD1 is a possible D gene (6 bases). CDR3 size: 13 residues. The germline gives CDR1 GTSNPN, CDR2 SVGIG (reference sequence). V lost 0 bases to trimming and J lost 7 bases, with 12 bases between them. For the CDR3, the DNA is TGTGCCTGGAGTGTTGGGGGCCTTGGGACCCAGTACTTC. Translating gives CAWSVGGLGTQYF.

The gene calls are TRBV5-1 and TRBJ1-2; 7 nucleotides align to TRBD1. Germline V lookup: CDR1 SGHRS, CDR2 YFSETQ. There are 15 residues in the CDR3. V trimming: 3 bases; J trimming: 4 bases; junction bases outside the gene matches: 9. CDR3 residues: CASSSDGQALYGYTF. The CDR3 region has the DNA TGCGCCAGCAGCTCCGACGGACAGGCCCTCTATGGCTACACCTTC.

This chain connects TRBV2 to TRBJ1-1; D call uncertain. Germline V CDR1 and CDR2: SNHLY, FYNNEI. The V and J ends lost 6 bases and 2 bases respectively, with 10 bases between them. CDR3 size: 13 residues. CDR3 in amino acids: CASSTDTNTEAFF. The CDR3 nucleotides are TGTGCCAGCAGCACTGACACCAACACTGAAGCTTTCTTT.

V and J are TRBV10-1 and TRBJ1-1; no clear D. V was trimmed by 4 bases and J by 2 bases, leaving 8 bases between them. Germline lookup yields CDR1 WNHNN and CDR2 SYGVQD (reference sequence). This CDR3 has 13 residues. CDR3: CASSVTDNTEAFF. The CDR3 DNA follows: TGCGCCAGCAGTGTAACGGACAACACTGAAGCTTTCTTT.

CDR3 DNA: TGTGCCAGCATCGACGCGAACACCGGGGAGCTGTTTTTT. Residues: CASIDANTGELFF. This chain connects TRBV9 to TRBJ2-2; D is undetermined. The CDR3 spans 13 residues. The V end lost 6 bases, the J end lost 0 bases, and 6 bases lay between the germline ends. The germline CDR1 and CDR2 sequences are SGDLS and YYNGEE.

This sequence joins TRBV4-1 and TRBJ2-2; D gene ambiguous. The length of the CDR3 is 12 residues. Deletions cut 1 base from V and 7 bases from J, with 4 bases between. Looked up from germline, CDR1 is MGHRA and CDR2 is YSYEKL. CDR3 DNA sequence: TGCGCCAGCAGCCAAGCTGGCGGGGAGCTGTTTTTT. Translated: CASSQAGGELFF.

The chain joins TRBV4-1 to TRBJ2-3, with TRBD2 matching 8 bases. Germline trimming cut 4 bases from V and 2 bases from J; bases unmatched to any gene: 11. The length of the CDR3 is 17 residues. The germline CDR1 and CDR2 sequences are MGHRA and YSYEKL. Written as DNA, the CDR3 is TGCGCCAGCAGCCTTATACGGGGGGGCGAAATCACAGATACGCAGTATTTT. This translates into CASSLIRGGEITDTQYF.

The chain links TRBV19 to TRBJ1-2; 7 nucleotides agree with TRBD1. Germline V gene data show CDR1 as LNHDA and CDR2 as SQIVND (reference sequence). V lost 7 bases and J lost 7; bases outside the gene matches: 6. CDR3 length equals 12 residues. CDR3 sequence reads: CASTDRDAGYTF. The CDR3 DNA reads as TGTGCCAGTACCGACAGGGACGCTGGCTACACCTTC.

The chain carries TRBV29-1 and TRBJ1-6, with 9 bases that match TRBD1. V lost 7 bases to trimming and J lost 9 bases; unmatched junction nucleotides: 4. CDR1 is SQVTM, CDR2 ANQGSEA, per germline. This CDR3 is 12 amino acids long. CDR3 nucleotides: TGCAGCGCGGGGACAGGGAGTTCACCCCTCCACTTT. Protein product: CSAGTGSSPLHF.

The rearrangement links TRBV5-1 to TRBJ2-7; no definite D call. V gave up 3 bases and J gave up 6 bases, with 22 bases separating them. The V gene's germline CDR1 is SGHRS and CDR2 YFSETQ. CDR3 length: 16 amino acids. CDR3 protein: CASSSQEHTGTIEQYF. The CDR3 DNA reads as TGCGCCAGCAGCTCGCAGGAGCATACGGGCACTATCGAGCAGTACTTC.

The chain uses TRBV5-1 and TRBJ2-2, with 8 bases fitting TRBD1. Per germline, CDR1 SGHRS and CDR2 YFSETQ. CDR3 length equals 15 residues. V dropped 1 base and J dropped 3; count of bases not matched to a gene: 2. The CDR3 reads CASSLYRGDTGELFF. The CDR3 bases are TGCGCCAGCAGCTTGTACAGGGGGGACACCGGGGAGCTGTTTTTT.

This chain links TRBV19 with TRBJ1-3; 11 positions match TRBD1. V lost 3 bases, J lost 0 bases, and 4 bases stayed unmatched. This CDR3 comprises 17 residues. The germline V gene encodes CDR1 LNHDA and CDR2 SQIVND (reference sequence). CDR3: CASSIRTGGNSGNTIYF. The CDR3 bases are TGTGCCAGTAGTATTCGGACAGGGGGCAACTCTGGAAACACCATATATTTT.

The chain is built from TRBV18 and TRBJ1-2; TRBD1 aligns across 8 bases. The trim removed 3 bases at V and 7 bases at J, leaving 7 bases unmatched. Germline V gene sequence: CDR1 KGHSH, CDR2 LQKENI. The CDR3 contains 14 residues. The CDR3 loop reads CASSPGTGQGGYTF. The CDR3 DNA reads as TGTGCCAGCTCACCGGGGACAGGACAAGGTGGCTACACCTTC.

This chain joins TRBV5-1 and TRBJ2-1, with 8 bases aligning to TRBD2. CDR3 length: 16 amino acids. Germline V gene sequence: CDR1 SGHRS, CDR2 YFSETQ. V was clipped by 2 bases and J by 1 base; unmatched bases: 5. CDR3 DNA: TGCGCCAGCAGCTTTCGCGGGGGGCCTTCCTACAATGAGCAGTTCTTC. Its translation: CASSFRGGPSYNEQFF.

The gene calls are TRBV2 and TRBJ1-1; no firm D call. The ends were cut back, 8 bases at V and 0 bases at J, with 4 bases in the middle. The V gene's germline CDR1 is SNHLY and CDR2 FYNNEI. This CDR3 contains 11 residues. The CDR3 region has the DNA TGTGCCAGCCAATTGAACACTGAAGCTTTCTTT. Translation: CASQLNTEAFF.

The V call is TRBV9, the J call TRBJ1-1, with 10 bases lining up with TRBD1. Germline loops: CDR1 SGDLS, CDR2 YYNGEE. Trimming removed 0 bases from V and 5 bases from J; junction bases left unmatched: 10. The CDR3 is made up of 17 amino acids. CDR3 nucleotide sequence: TGTGCCAGCAGCGTAGCGACAGGGGGCTATACAGTAACTGAAGCTTTCTTT. Translation gives CASSVATGGYTVTEAFF.

This clone has only one observation. The chain is built from TRBV2 and TRBJ1-2; D possibly corresponds to TRBD1 (5 bases). The V end was cut by 8 bases, the J end by 8 bases, with 18 bases between. The germline V gene has CDR1 SNHLY and CDR2 FYNNEI. The CDR3 has 13 residues. CDR3 sequence: CASSMRNEGGYTF. As DNA, the CDR3 is TGTGCCAGCTCGATGAGGAACGAGGGGGGCTACACCTTC. The full variable domain, completed using reference TRBV2 and TRBJ1-2, is EPEVTQTPSHQVTQMGQEVILRCVPISNHLYFYWYRQILGQKVEFLVSFYNNEISEKSEIFDDQFSVERPDGSNFTLKIRSTKLEDSAMYFCASSMRNEGGYTFGSGTRLTVV.

CDR3 amino acids: CASSLRGNTEAFF. The CDR3 DNA is TGTGCCAGTAGTCTGAGGGGGAACACTGAAGCTTTCTTT. The chain couples TRBV19 to TRBJ1-1; a possible D gene is TRBD1 (5 bases). Germline values: CDR1 LNHDA, CDR2 SQIVND (reference sequence). V lost 5 bases and J 1 base, leaving 8 bases between the germline ends. This CDR3 is built from 13 residues.

This clone was picked up a small number of times. The V gene is TRBV7-3, the J gene TRBJ1-2; 8 nucleotides line up with TRBD1. The CDR3 extends over 15 amino acids. Trimming removed 3 bases from V and 7 bases from J; junction bases left unmatched: 10. Germline loops: CDR1 SGHTA, CDR2 FQGTGA. DNA of the CDR3: TGTGCCAGCAGCTTGTATCCAGGACAGGGAAGTGGCTACACCTTC. This codes for CASSLYPGQGSGYTF.

The chain recombines TRBV24-1 with TRBJ2-1; D call uncertain. This CDR3 is 12 amino acids long. CDR1 is KGHDR, CDR2 SFDVKD, per germline. V was clipped by 0 bases and J by 16 bases, with 12 bases between them. The CDR3 here is CATSDLNERQFF. For the CDR3, the DNA is TGTGCCACCAGTGATTTGAACGAAAGACAATTCTTC.

The V and J genes are TRBV28 and TRBJ1-2; D is ambiguous. Germline V gene data show CDR1 as MDHEN and CDR2 as SYDVKM. The CDR3 length is 13 residues. The ends were cut back, 3 bases at V and 2 bases at J, with 7 bases in the middle. The CDR3 spells CASSLLENYGYTF. The CDR3 nucleotides are TGTGCCAGCAGTTTGTTGGAAAACTATGGCTACACCTTC.

The chain uses TRBV5-8 and TRBJ1-5; the D is unclear. Germline assignment: CDR1 SGHTS and CDR2 YDEGEE. V shed 4 bases and J shed 3 bases, with 14 bases lying between them. The CDR3 contains 15 residues. CDR3 DNA sequence: TGTGCCAGCAGCCCAGGACGGAGCAACAATCAGCCCCAGCATTTT. Protein sequence: CASSPGRSNNQPQHF.